The rows below give T cell receptor beta chains drawn from one sample of a study of blood T cell repertoires in COVID-19. The table came from immunoSEQ multiplex PCR; TCRdb's copy has only in-frame clones and leaves some out. The repertoire holds fewer than 400,000 clones, around 90% seen once, with about 5% in the top ten. The sample taken for sequencing was PBMCs or T cells enriched from blood (not recorded which). All receptors come from a man aged 25 to 40 who had recovered from COVID-19. CDR3s include the opening cysteine and the closing phenylalanine or tryptophan. D genes are given only for firm matches. A clone size is listed for some rows: how often the clone was seen (once, few, many), or a class if it is expanded.

CDR3aa: CAWGGQGDQETQYF
CDR3nt: TGTGCCTGGGGGGGACAGGGAGACCAAGAGACCCAGTACTTC
v_gene: TRBV30
d_gene: TRBD1
j_gene: TRBJ2-5
abundance: .

CDR3aa: CASSLNDMRAFF
CDR3nt: TGTGCCAGCAGTTTAAACGACATGAGAGCTTTCTTT
v_gene: TRBV28
d_gene: .
j_gene: TRBJ1-1
abundance: .

CDR3aa: CASSSRGVTDTQYF
CDR3nt: TGTGCCAGCAGTTCCAGGGGAGTCACAGATACGCAGTATTTT
v_gene: TRBV6-4
d_gene: .
j_gene: TRBJ2-3
abundance: .

CDR3aa: CASIKSPVEAFF
CDR3nt: TGTGCCAGCATTAAGTCCCCAGTTGAAGCTTTCTTT
v_gene: TRBV28
d_gene: .
j_gene: TRBJ1-1
abundance: .

CDR3aa: CASSERVRGPDTQYF
CDR3nt: TGTGCCAGCAGTGAAAGGGTCAGGGGTCCAGATACGCAGTATTTT
v_gene: TRBV6-1
d_gene: .
j_gene: TRBJ2-3
abundance: .

CDR3aa: CASSLGAGGLSNYGYTF
CDR3nt: TGTGCCAGCAGCTTAGGGGCAGGGGGGCTCTCTAACTATGGCTACACCTTC
v_gene: TRBV13
d_gene: TRBD1
j_gene: TRBJ1-2
abundance: .

CDR3aa: CASSLTGAGELFF
CDR3nt: TGTGCCAGCAGCCTAACAGGTGCCGGGGAGCTGTTTTTT
v_gene: TRBV5-4
d_gene: .
j_gene: TRBJ2-2
abundance: .

CDR3aa: CASSLAGGSGPNEQFF
CDR3nt: TGCGCCAGCAGCTTGGCGGGGGGTAGCGGCCCCAATGAGCAGTTCTTC
v_gene: TRBV5-1
d_gene: TRBD2
j_gene: TRBJ2-1
abundance: once

CDR3aa: CASSPQGGNSPLHF
CDR3nt: TGTGCCAGCAGCCCACAGGGTGGGAATTCACCCCTCCACTTT
v_gene: TRBV7-9
d_gene: .
j_gene: TRBJ1-6
abundance: .

CDR3aa: CASSSGQSNTGELFF
CDR3nt: TGTGCCAGCAGCTCCGGACAGTCGAACACCGGGGAGCTGTTTTTT
v_gene: TRBV14
d_gene: .
j_gene: TRBJ2-2
abundance: .

CDR3aa: CASRRTGGVEKLFF
CDR3nt: TGTGCCAGCAGACGGACAGGGGGCGTTGAAAAACTGTTTTTT
v_gene: TRBV3-1/TRBV3-2
d_gene: TRBD1
j_gene: TRBJ1-4
abundance: .

CDR3aa: CASTLGQLNTEAFF
CDR3nt: TGTGCCAGTACTCTGGGACAGCTGAACACTGAAGCTTTCTTT
v_gene: TRBV19
d_gene: TRBD1
j_gene: TRBJ1-1
abundance: .

CDR3aa: CASRGLAGTQYF
CDR3nt: TGTGCCAGCAGGGGACTAGCGGGTACGCAGTATTTT
v_gene: TRBV5-4
d_gene: TRBD2
j_gene: TRBJ2-3
abundance: .

CDR3aa: CAISLSIGGAEGEQFF
CDR3nt: TGTGCCATCAGTCTCTCCATCGGGGGGGCCGAGGGTGAGCAGTTCTTC
v_gene: TRBV10-3
d_gene: TRBD2
j_gene: TRBJ2-1
abundance: .

CDR3aa: CAITGRDNNEQFF
CDR3nt: TGTGCCATCACCGGCAGGGATAACAATGAGCAGTTCTTC
v_gene: TRBV10-3
d_gene: .
j_gene: TRBJ2-1
abundance: .

CDR3aa: CASSGGTSTDTQYF
CDR3nt: TGTGCCAGCAGCGGCGGGACTAGCACAGATACGCAGTATTTT
v_gene: TRBV5-6
d_gene: .
j_gene: TRBJ2-3
abundance: .

CDR3aa: CSASPTGTLNSPLHF
CDR3nt: TGCAGTGCTAGTCCCACCGGGACACTTAATTCACCCCTCCACTTT
v_gene: TRBV20-1
d_gene: .
j_gene: TRBJ1-6
abundance: .

CDR3aa: CASSGDRGSRTEAFF
CDR3nt: TGCGCCAGCAGCGGGGACAGGGGGAGTAGGACTGAAGCTTTCTTT
v_gene: TRBV5-1
d_gene: TRBD1
j_gene: TRBJ1-1
abundance: .

CDR3aa: CASSYRGSYNEQFF
CDR3nt: TGCGCCAGCAGTTACAGGGGCTCCTACAATGAGCAGTTCTTC
v_gene: TRBV10-2
d_gene: TRBD1
j_gene: TRBJ2-1
abundance: .

CDR3aa: CASRRGVGNNEQFF
CDR3nt: TGTGCCAGCAGGCGGGGGGTTGGGAACAATGAGCAGTTCTTC
v_gene: TRBV28
d_gene: TRBD2
j_gene: TRBJ2-1
abundance: .

CDR3aa: CASSRGQGLRNEQFF
CDR3nt: TGTGCCAGCAGCCGGGGACAGGGTCTCAGGAATGAGCAGTTCTTC
v_gene: TRBV3-1/TRBV3-2
d_gene: TRBD1
j_gene: TRBJ2-1
abundance: .

CDR3aa: CASSPLTAGTSPNEQFF
CDR3nt: TGTGCCAGCTCCCCCCTAACCGCCGGGACTAGCCCCAATGAGCAGTTCTTC
v_gene: TRBV18
d_gene: TRBD2
j_gene: TRBJ2-1
abundance: .